This T cell receptor beta chain was observed in a study of T cell responses to AZD1222 COVID-19 vaccine. Overall study results and limits: The donors showed a predominance of white British ancestry and of females, with possible underestimation of clonal diversity.

Notes on this clone: Its antigen is still unknown.

The V segment lost 5 bases and the J segment 14 bases; nucleotides outside the gene matches: 9. CDR3 length: 12 amino acids. Per the germline V gene, CDR1 is SGHDT and CDR2 is YYEEEE. The table came from immunoSEQ multiplex PCR; TCRdb's copy has only in-frame clones and leaves some out. This table has 90,000 to 130,000 clones, roughly 90% appearing once. The rearrangement uses TRBV5-6 and TRBJ2-3, with 9 bases identical to TRBD2. Sequences were derived from peripheral blood, sampled 28 days after the second AZD1222 dose. The sequence was collected from an adult who received the AZD1222 COVID-19 vaccine. The CDR3 DNA reads as TGTGCCAGCAGTTGGGCCGGGACTAGCAGGTATTTT. Its protein product is CASSWAGTSRYF.